This T cell receptor (beta chain) was recorded in a study of T cell responses to AZD1222 COVID-19 vaccine. Study in general: Analyses pooled second doses at about 4 or about 12 weeks.

Points from the study as a whole: Sampled repertoires all dated from after the peak T cell response.

The V gene's germline CDR1 is SNHLY and CDR2 FYNNEI. Trimming took 0 bases from V and 2 from J; bases not matched to a gene: 7. This CDR3 comprises 16 residues. Points on this clone: Its antigen is currently unknown.

TCRdb's copy holds only in-frame clones and misses some; the assay was immunoSEQ multiplex PCR. The sample has about 120,000 clones; roughly nine tenths are singletons. The V and J genes are TRBV2 and TRBJ2-7; TRBD1 matches at 7 bases. The sample here was peripheral blood, taken on day 0 of AZD1222 vaccination. This TCR was recovered from an adult in good health. CDR3 in amino acids: CASSEAQGVLPYEQYF. CDR3 in DNA: TGTGCCAGCAGTGAAGCGCAGGGGGTCCTCCCCTACGAGCAGTACTTC.